The clone carrying this T cell receptor (beta chain) has only one observation. The junction does not match germline at one end; this may be a read error. This entry belongs to a study of cytomegalovirus exposure and HLA in healthy donors. Amplification used 60 Vbeta primers and 13 Jbeta primers. TCRdb's copy holds only in-frame clones and misses some; the assay was immunoSEQ multiplex PCR. There are around 150,000 clones in the sample; roughly four fifths occur only once, and roughly 4.5% lies in the top ten. Germline lookup yields CDR1 LNHDA and CDR2 SQIVND (reference sequence). The CDR3 is 16 amino acids.

The clonotype was recovered from a man aged 50 to 59 in good health and CMV-seropositive. The sequenced sample was PBMCs. The genes are TRBV19 and TRBJ1-1; 7 bases match TRBD1. CDR3 sequence (DNA): TGTGCCAGTAGTAATAGGACAGGAGTCTTGAACGCTGAAGCTTTCTTT. Encoded protein: CASSNRTGVLNAEAFF.